These 15 T cell receptor beta chains share one sample of origin, sequenced in a study of blood T cell repertoires in COVID-19. Profiled with immunoSEQ multiplex PCR; TCRdb holds only in-frame clones, not every one. Among 200,000 to 250,000 clones, 70% to 85% were seen once, and the ten largest hold roughly 3.5%. Sequenced sample: PBMCs or T cells enriched from blood (not recorded which). All receptors come from a woman aged 55 to 70 who had recovered from COVID-19.

V gene TRBV5-1 combines with J gene TRBJ1-2; D is ambiguous. CDR1 is SGHRS, CDR2 YFSETQ, per germline. Between the trimmed V and J ends, which lost 3 bases and 5 bases, there was a span of 8 bases. This CDR3 has 12 residues. Here the CDR3 DNA reads TGCGCCAGCAGCTCCTCAGCGTATGGCTACACCTTC. It is translated as CASSSSAYGYTF.

The chain links TRBV19 to TRBJ2-1, with 8 bases that match TRBD2. V dropped 5 bases and J dropped 6; count of bases not matched to a gene: 6. Germline V lookup: CDR1 LNHDA, CDR2 SQIVND (reference sequence). The CDR3 length is 14 residues. As DNA, the CDR3 is TGTGCCAGTAGTGGTAGCGGGATTTCCAATGAGCAGTTCTTC. It translates to CASSGSGISNEQFF.

This rearrangement joins TRBV19 to TRBJ1-2; 9 bases fit TRBD1. Per the germline V gene, CDR1 is LNHDA and CDR2 is SQIVND (reference sequence). The CDR3 loop spans 14 amino acids. J lost 5 bases, V lost 4 bases, and 5 bases had no gene match. CDR3 coding DNA: TGTGCCAGTAGTACCCAGGACAGGGGATATGGCTACACCTTC. It translates to CASSTQDRGYGYTF.

The J gene is TRBJ1-2, the V gene TRBV4-1, with D maybe TRBD1 (5 bases). This CDR3 is built from 16 residues. V lost 0 bases and J 5 bases, leaving 16 bases between the germline ends. CDR1 and CDR2 from the germline V gene are MGHRA and YSYEKL. In nucleotides, the CDR3 is TGCGCCAGCAGCCAAGACGATGGGGAGGGGCCTTATGGCTACACCTTC. Residues: CASSQDDGEGPYGYTF.

The V call is TRBV2, the J call TRBJ1-5; 9 bases align to TRBD1. Germline V gene sequence: CDR1 SNHLY, CDR2 FYNNEI. The trim removed 6 bases at V and 5 bases at J, leaving 5 bases unmatched. This CDR3 comprises 14 residues. DNA of the CDR3: TGTGCCAGCAGCCCCGGGACAGGGCATCAGCCCCAGCATTTT. Protein: CASSPGTGHQPQHF. The full variable domain, with the rest looked up from reference TRBV2 and TRBJ1-5, is EPEVTQTPSHQVTQMGQEVILRCVPISNHLYFYWYRQILGQKVEFLVSFYNNEISEKSEIFDDQFSVERPDGSNFTLKIRSTKLEDSAMYFCASSPGTGHQPQHFGDGTRLSIL.

This chain connects TRBV20-1 to TRBJ2-3, with a possible D match to TRBD1 (5 bases). The CDR3 consists of 11 residues. Trimming shortened V by 5 bases and J by 5 bases, and 8 bases separated the two germline ends. CDR1 is DFQATT, CDR2 SNEGSKA, per germline (reference sequence). The CDR3: CSAEQVDTQYF. CDR3 sequence (DNA): TGCAGTGCTGAACAGGTAGATACGCAGTATTTT.

This clone was recorded a few times. This chain uses TRBV11-2 with TRBJ1-3; tentatively, D is TRBD1 (5 bases). The CDR3 covers 18 residues. Trimming took 5 bases from V and 0 from J, leaving 20 bases between them. The germline gives CDR1 SGHAT, CDR2 FQNNGV. CDR3 DNA sequence: TGTGCCAGCAGCCGGGAGGTGGGCAGGGCCCACTCTGGAAACACCATATATTTT. Translated, it gives CASSREVGRAHSGNTIYF.

Only a few counts were recorded for this clone. The chain is built from TRBV11-2 and TRBJ2-7; the match to TRBD2 covers 7 bases. CDR3 length: 13 residues. Unmatched junction bases numbered 10, after V lost 8 bases and J lost 6 bases. The germline CDR1 and CDR2 sequences are SGHAT and FQNNGV. The CDR3 loop reads CASVGRFISEQYF. CDR3 sequence (DNA): TGTGCCAGCGTCGGGAGGTTCATCTCCGAGCAGTACTTC.

The gene calls are TRBV4-1 and TRBJ1-4; the D gene is possibly TRBD1 (5 bases). V gave up 3 bases and J gave up 7 bases, with 9 bases separating them. Germline values: CDR1 MGHRA, CDR2 YSYEKL. This CDR3 spans 13 amino acids. CDR3 nucleotides: TGCGCCAGCAGCCAGCAGGGAATTGAAAAACTGTTTTTT. Encoded protein: CASSQQGIEKLFF.

This chain connects TRBV18 to TRBJ2-3, with TRBD2 identical over 7 bases. Germline CDR1 reads KGHSH; CDR2 reads LQKENI. The CDR3 contains 15 residues. Losses at the gene ends were 6 bases for V and 0 bases for J; bases not matched to a gene: 6. CDR3 sequence reads: CASSLGLVSTDTQYF. CDR3 coding DNA: TGTGCCAGCTCTCTAGGACTAGTTAGCACAGATACGCAGTATTTT.

J is TRBJ2-7 and V is TRBV13; TRBD2 matches at 10 bases. Germline lookup yields CDR1 PRHDT and CDR2 FYEKMQ (reference sequence). This CDR3 comprises 16 residues. V shed 4 bases and J 1 base; nucleotides not matched to a gene: 7. CDR3 coding DNA: TGTGCCAGCAGCTGGAAGACTAGCGGGCAATCCTACGAGCAGTACTTC. Translation: CASSWKTSGQSYEQYF.

The V gene is TRBV12-5, the J gene TRBJ1-1, with 8 bases matching TRBD1. The J segment lost 4 bases and the V segment lost 0 bases, leaving 1 base of the junction unmatched. The CDR3 sequence is 14 residues long. CDR1 and CDR2 (germline): LGHNT, FRNRAP. CDR3 loop: CASGLVDRGTEAFF. The CDR3 DNA follows: TGTGCTAGTGGTTTGGTCGACAGGGGCACTGAAGCTTTCTTT.

The chain recombines TRBV29-1 with TRBJ2-1; D perhaps matches TRBD2 (5 bases). In germline, CDR1 is SQVTM, CDR2 ANQGSEA. This CDR3 contains 10 residues. V lost 6 bases to trimming and J lost 8 bases, with 8 bases between them. The CDR3: CSVRGHEQFF. The CDR3 DNA reads TGCAGCGTCCGAGGGCATGAGCAGTTCTTC.

This clone was found once. A junction end diverges from the germline sequence, so it may reflect a read error. The chain combines TRBV19 with TRBJ1-1, with no clear D. The CDR3 has 13 residues. Per germline, CDR1 LNHDA and CDR2 SQIVND (reference sequence). CDR3 sequence: CASSTQQQSRPYF. CDR3 bases: TGTGCCAGTAGTACTCAACAACAGTCGCGCCCCTATTTT.

The J gene is TRBJ1-3, the V gene TRBV12-5; D is uncertain. V lost 4 bases and J lost 4, with 5 bases in between. The CDR3 extends over 12 amino acids. Germline loops: CDR1 LGHNT, CDR2 FRNRAP. CDR3 sequence: CASGSPGNTIYF. The CDR3 bases are TGTGCTAGTGGTTCCCCGGGAAACACCATATATTTT.